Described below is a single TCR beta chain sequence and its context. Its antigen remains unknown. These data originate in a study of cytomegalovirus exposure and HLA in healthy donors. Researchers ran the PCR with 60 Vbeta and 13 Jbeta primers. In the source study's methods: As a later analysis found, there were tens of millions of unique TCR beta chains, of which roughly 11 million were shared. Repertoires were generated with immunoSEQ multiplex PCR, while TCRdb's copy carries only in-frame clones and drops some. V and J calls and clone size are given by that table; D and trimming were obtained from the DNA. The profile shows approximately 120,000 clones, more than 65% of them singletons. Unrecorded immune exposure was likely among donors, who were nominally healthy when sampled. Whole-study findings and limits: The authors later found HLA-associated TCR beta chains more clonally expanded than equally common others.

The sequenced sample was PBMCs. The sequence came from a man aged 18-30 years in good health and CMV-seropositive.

CDR3 in DNA: TGTGCCAGCAGCGTCATAGCGGGGGGGGACAGCACAGATACGCAGTATTTT. Its protein is CASSVIAGGDSTDTQYF. The chain combines TRBV9 with TRBJ2-3, with TRBD2 matching over 11 bases. The CDR3 extends over 17 amino acids. Germline lookup yields CDR1 SGDLS and CDR2 YYNGEE. The V gene end was trimmed by 2 bases and the J gene end by 0 bases; junction bases not matched to a gene: 5.